A single T cell receptor beta chain is shown here with its context. Germline V lookup: CDR1 SNHLY, CDR2 FYNNEI. V dropped 4 bases and J dropped 2 bases, with 12 bases sitting between them. The CDR3 spans 15 residues. The table came from immunoSEQ multiplex PCR; TCRdb's copy has only in-frame clones and leaves some out. The data contain fewer than 300,000 clones, over 75% of them singletons. The data were taken from a study of blood T cell repertoires in COVID-19. The chain uses TRBV2 and TRBJ2-1; D gene ambiguous. The source is a human donor in a cohort sampled during active COVID-19. The sequencing sample was made of peripheral blood. The CDR3 protein is CASSVLKLAYNEQFF. DNA for the CDR3: TGTGCCAGCAGTGTACTTAAATTAGCCTACAATGAGCAGTTCTTC.